This entry features one TCR beta chain sequence. Its matching antigen is unknown. V lost 1 base and J 0 bases, leaving 9 bases between the germline ends. The CDR3 contains 15 residues. From germline, CDR1 is MGHRA and CDR2 YSYEKL. This entry is derived from a study of shared clonotypes between healthy human individuals. Study information: The study enrolled a couple of women and three men aged 18 to 49. Regarding the study as a whole: Specimens sampled were limited to blood, with tissue repertoires likely differing.

At deep level, the assay was performed. For sorted subsets, approximately 200 ng DNA per replicate equaled about 27,000 T cell genomes. The table came from immunoSEQ multiplex PCR; TCRdb's copy has only in-frame clones and leaves some out. The profile shows 2 million to 3 million clones, around nine tenths of them singletons. V is TRBV4-1 and J is TRBJ1-1; weak D call: TRBD1 (6 bases). This clonotype was sampled from a man aged 18-30 years in good health. The specimen was naive CD4+ T cells sorted from blood. Subset described: CD45RA+ positively selected. This CDR3 is CASSQGTGMNTEAFF. CDR3 sequence (DNA): TGCGCCAGCAGCCAAGGAACAGGGATGAACACTGAAGCTTTCTTT.